This T cell receptor beta chain was observed in a study of blood T cell repertoires in COVID-19. Study-level information: The samples span acute and convalescent COVID-19 from the United States, Italy and Spain. In each case, the material was cDNA or gDNA derived from T cells, B-cell-depleted T cells, or PBMCs.

Per the study methods: Amplification from reference gene primers served as the basis for estimated nucleated cell counts. Generated by immunoSEQ multiplex PCR, the TCRdb table keeps only in-frame clones and is missing some. The V and J calls and clone size were taken over from that table, and D and trimming were inferred from the DNA. Seen here are approximately 260,000 clones, about 91% observed once, and the top ten hold around 4.6%. This sequence was found in a woman between 40 and 50 years old who had recovered from COVID-19. The specimen was peripheral blood.

This CDR3 is CASWTGLTYEQYF. The DNA for the CDR3 is TGTGCCTCCTGGACAGGGTTAACCTACGAGCAGTACTTC. The V call is TRBV6-5, the J call TRBJ2-7; 8 bases line up with TRBD1. CDR1 is MNHEY and CDR2 is SVGAGI in the germline V gene. J lost 2 bases, V lost 11 bases, and 8 bases had no gene match. CDR3 length: 13 amino acids.